This T cell receptor (beta chain) derives from a study of patients and donors after allogeneic stem cell transplantation. Per germline, CDR1 LNHNV and CDR2 YYDKDF (reference sequence). V was pared by 5 bases and J by 4 bases, with 10 bases between. The CDR3 is made up of 13 amino acids. One entry per CDR3 protein results from TCRdb running MiXCR on the RT-PCR reads. Of approximately 200,000 distinct CDR3 sequences listed, 35% to 45% are singletons. J is TRBJ2-3 and V is TRBV15, with D hard to call. The specimen sequenced was blood, either unsorted or a sorted T cell fraction (not recorded which). The sequence was obtained from a human donor who was either an allogeneic HSCT recipient or a stem cell or donor lymphocyte infusion donor (not recorded which). It is not recorded whose cells these are; they may come from a transplant donor. CDR3 sequence reads: CATSEFGPDTQYF. The CDR3 coding sequence is TGTGCCACCAGCGAGTTTGGGCCAGATACGCAGTATTTT.